This T cell receptor beta chain was documented in a study of blood T cells in healthy people across ages. Broader study findings: Older individuals had lower TCR beta diversity per million T cells (the decline was roughly linear). When one million T cells were used, diversity estimates were thought to be underestimates. Relative to aged donors, long-lived donors carried more naive CD4+ cells and displayed higher diversity.

To note about this clonotype: What it recognizes is unknown.

Through a sample-barcoded 5' primer and a J-beta primer mix, a second PCR was run for about 7 to 12 cycles. Researchers report that a template-switch adaptor with 12 random nucleotides tagged each cDNA molecule. TCRdb fed the 5' RACE reads into MiXCR, producing one record per CDR3 protein. The data contain around 600,000 distinct CDR3 sequences, under 55% of them seen just once; the ten biggest clones take up 20% to 25%. This CDR3 has 13 amino acids. The germline gives CDR1 MNHEY, CDR2 SVGEGT. Trimming cost V 6 bases and J 6 bases, with 12 bases left between them. The TCR comes from a man aged 80 or over in good health. What was sequenced was blood. The rearrangement uses TRBV6-2 or TRBV6-3 and TRBJ1-5; D is ambiguous. The CDR3 DNA follows: TGTGCCAGCAGCTCCCCCGGAGGTCAGCCCCAGCATTTT. Its protein product is CASSSPGGQPQHF.